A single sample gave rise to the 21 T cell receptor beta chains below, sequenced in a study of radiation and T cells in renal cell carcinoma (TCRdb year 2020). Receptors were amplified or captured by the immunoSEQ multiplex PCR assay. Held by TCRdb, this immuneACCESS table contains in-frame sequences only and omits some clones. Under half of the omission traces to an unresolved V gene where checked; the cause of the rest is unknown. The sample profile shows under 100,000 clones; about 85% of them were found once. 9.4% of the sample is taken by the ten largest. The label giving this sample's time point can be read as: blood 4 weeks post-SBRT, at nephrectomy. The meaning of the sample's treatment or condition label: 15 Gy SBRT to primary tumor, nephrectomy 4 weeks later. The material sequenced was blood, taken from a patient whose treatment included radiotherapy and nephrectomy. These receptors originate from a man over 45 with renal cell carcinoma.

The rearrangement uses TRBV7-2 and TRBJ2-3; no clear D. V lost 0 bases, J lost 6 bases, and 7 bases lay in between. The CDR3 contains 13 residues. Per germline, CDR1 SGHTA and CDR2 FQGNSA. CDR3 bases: TGTGCCAGCAGCTTAGCGAGGTACGATACGCAGTATTTT. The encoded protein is CASSLARYDTQYF.

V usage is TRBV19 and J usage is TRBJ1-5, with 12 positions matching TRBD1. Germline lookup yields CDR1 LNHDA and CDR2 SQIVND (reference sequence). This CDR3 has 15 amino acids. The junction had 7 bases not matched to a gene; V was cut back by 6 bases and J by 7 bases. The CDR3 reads CASRPGQGASQPQHF. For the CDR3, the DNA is TGTGCCAGTAGACCGGGACAGGGGGCAAGCCAGCCCCAGCATTTT. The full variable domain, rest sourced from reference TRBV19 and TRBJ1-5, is DGGITQSPKYLFRKEGQNVTLSCEQNLNHDAMYWYRQDPGQGLRLIYYSQIVNDFQKGDIAEGYSVSREKKESFPLTVTSAQKNPTAFYLCASRPGQGASQPQHFGDGTRLSIL.

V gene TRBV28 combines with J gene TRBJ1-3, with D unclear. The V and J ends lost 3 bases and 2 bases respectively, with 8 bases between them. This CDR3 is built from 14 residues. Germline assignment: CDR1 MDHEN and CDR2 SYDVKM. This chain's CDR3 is CASSFISAGNTIYF. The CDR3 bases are TGTGCCAGCAGTTTCATCTCGGCTGGAAACACCATATATTTT. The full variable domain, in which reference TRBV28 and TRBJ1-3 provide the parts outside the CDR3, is DVKVTQSSRYLVKRTGEKVFLECVQDMDHENMFWYRQDPGLGLRLIYFSYDVKMKEKGDIPEGYSVSREKKERFSLILESASTNQTSMYLCASSFISAGNTIYFGEGSWLTVV.

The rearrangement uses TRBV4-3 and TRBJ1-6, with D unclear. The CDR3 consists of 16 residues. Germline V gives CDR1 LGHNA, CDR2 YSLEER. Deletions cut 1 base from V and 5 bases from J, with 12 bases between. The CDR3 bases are TGCGCCAGCAGCCAAGTAGTGGCGGTGGATAATTCACCCCTCCACTTT. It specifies CASSQVVAVDNSPLHF.

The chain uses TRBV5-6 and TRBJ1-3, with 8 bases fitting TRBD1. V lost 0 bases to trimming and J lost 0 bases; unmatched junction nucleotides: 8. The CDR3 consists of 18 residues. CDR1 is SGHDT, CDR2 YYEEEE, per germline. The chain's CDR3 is CASSLGQGALYSGNTIYF. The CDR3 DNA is TGTGCCAGCAGCTTGGGTCAGGGGGCCCTCTACTCTGGAAACACCATATATTTT. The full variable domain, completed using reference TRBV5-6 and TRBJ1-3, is DAGVTQSPTHLIKTRGQQVTLRCSPKSGHDTVSWYQQALGQGPQFIFQYYEEEERQRGNFPDRFSGHQFPNYSSELNVNALLLGDSALYLCASSLGQGALYSGNTIYFGEGSWLTVV.

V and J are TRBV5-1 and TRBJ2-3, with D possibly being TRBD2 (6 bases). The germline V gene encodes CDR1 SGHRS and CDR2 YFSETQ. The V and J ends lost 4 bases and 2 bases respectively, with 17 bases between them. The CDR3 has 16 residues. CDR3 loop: CASSDGGQLNTDTQYF. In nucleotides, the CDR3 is TGCGCCAGCAGCGACGGAGGGCAGTTAAACACAGATACGCAGTATTTT.

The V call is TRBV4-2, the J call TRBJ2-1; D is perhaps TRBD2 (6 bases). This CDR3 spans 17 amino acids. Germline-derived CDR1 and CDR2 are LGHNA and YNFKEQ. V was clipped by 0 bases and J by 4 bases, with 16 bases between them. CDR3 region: CASSQDGVGTLYNEQFF. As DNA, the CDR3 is TGTGCCAGCAGCCAAGATGGGGTCGGGACTCTATACAATGAGCAGTTCTTC.

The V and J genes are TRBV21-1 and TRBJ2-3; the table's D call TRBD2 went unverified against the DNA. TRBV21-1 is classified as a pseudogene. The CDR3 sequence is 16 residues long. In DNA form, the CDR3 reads TGTGCCAGCAGCCCGGCCGGGACTAGCGGGAGTGATACGCAGTATTTT. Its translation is CASSPAGTSGSDTQYF.

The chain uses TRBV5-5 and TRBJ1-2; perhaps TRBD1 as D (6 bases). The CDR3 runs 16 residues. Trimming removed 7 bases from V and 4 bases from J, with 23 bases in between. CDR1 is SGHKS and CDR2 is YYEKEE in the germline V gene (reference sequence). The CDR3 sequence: CASEGEYPGASYGYTF. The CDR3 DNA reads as TGTGCCAGCGAGGGAGAGTACCCAGGGGCTTCCTATGGCTACACCTTC.

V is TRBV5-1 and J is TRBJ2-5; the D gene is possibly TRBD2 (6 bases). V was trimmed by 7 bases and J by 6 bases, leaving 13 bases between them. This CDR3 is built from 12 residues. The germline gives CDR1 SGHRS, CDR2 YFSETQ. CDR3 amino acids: CASYTEGQTQYF. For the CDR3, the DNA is TGCGCCAGCTACACGGAGGGACAGACCCAGTACTTC.

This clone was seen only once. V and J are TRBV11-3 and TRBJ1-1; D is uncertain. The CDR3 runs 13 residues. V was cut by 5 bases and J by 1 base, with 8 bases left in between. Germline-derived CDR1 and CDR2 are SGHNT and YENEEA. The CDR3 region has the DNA TGTGCCAGCAGCAGGATGGGGAACACTGAAGCTTTCTTT. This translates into CASSRMGNTEAFF.

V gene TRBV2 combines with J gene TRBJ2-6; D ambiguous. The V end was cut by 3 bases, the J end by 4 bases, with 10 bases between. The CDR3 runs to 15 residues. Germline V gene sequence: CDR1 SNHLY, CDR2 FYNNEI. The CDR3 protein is CASSDGPAGANVLTF. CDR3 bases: TGTGCCAGCAGTGATGGACCCGCAGGGGCCAACGTCCTGACTTTC.

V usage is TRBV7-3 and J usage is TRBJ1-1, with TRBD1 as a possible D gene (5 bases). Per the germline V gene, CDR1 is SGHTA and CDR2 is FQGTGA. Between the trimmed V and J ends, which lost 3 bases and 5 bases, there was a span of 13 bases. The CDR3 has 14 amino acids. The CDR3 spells CASSLNPGGTEAFF. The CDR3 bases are TGTGCCAGCAGCTTGAACCCGGGGGGAACTGAAGCTTTCTTT.

This chain's CDR3 is CASSFGLADTQYF. CDR3 coding DNA: TGCGCCAGCAGCTTCGGGTTAGCAGATACGCAGTATTTT. The chain has TRBV5-1 and TRBJ2-3, with D unresolved. V lost 2 bases, J lost 4 bases, and 8 bases lay in between. This CDR3 spans 13 amino acids. The germline V gene encodes CDR1 SGHRS and CDR2 YFSETQ.

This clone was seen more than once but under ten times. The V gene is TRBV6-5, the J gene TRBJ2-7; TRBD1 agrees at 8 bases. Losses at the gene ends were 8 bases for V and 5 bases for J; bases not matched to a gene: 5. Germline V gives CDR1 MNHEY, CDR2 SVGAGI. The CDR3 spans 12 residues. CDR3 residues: CASYQGADEQYF. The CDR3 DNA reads TGTGCCAGCTATCAGGGGGCCGACGAGCAGTACTTC.

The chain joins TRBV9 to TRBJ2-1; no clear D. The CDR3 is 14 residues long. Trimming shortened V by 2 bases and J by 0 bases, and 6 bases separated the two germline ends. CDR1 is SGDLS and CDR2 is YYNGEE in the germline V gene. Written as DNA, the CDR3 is TGTGCCAGCAGCGTGTCGGGCTCCTACAATGAGCAGTTCTTC. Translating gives CASSVSGSYNEQFF.

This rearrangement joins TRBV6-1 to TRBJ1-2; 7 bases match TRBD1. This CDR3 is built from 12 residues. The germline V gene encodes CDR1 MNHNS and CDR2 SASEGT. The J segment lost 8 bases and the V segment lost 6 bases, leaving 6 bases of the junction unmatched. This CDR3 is CASSYDREGYTF. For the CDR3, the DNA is TGTGCCAGCAGCTATGACAGGGAAGGCTACACCTTC.

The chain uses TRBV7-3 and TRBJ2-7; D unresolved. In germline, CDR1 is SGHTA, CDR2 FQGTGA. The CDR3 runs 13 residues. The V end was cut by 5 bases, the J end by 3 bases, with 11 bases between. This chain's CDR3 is CASSPQQGYEQYF. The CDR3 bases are TGTGCCAGCAGCCCTCAGCAAGGCTACGAGCAGTACTTC.

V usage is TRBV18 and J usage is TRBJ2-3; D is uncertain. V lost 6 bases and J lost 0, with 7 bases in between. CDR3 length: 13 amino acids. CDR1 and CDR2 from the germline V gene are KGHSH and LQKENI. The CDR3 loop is CASSPVSTDTQYF. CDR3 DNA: TGTGCCAGCTCGCCAGTGAGCACAGATACGCAGTATTTT.

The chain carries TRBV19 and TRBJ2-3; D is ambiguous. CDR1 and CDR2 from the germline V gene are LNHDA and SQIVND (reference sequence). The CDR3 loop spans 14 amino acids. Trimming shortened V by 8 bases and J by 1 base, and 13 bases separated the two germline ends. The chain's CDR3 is CASAPGWGTDTQYF. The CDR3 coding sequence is TGTGCCAGTGCACCCGGTTGGGGCACAGATACGCAGTATTTT.

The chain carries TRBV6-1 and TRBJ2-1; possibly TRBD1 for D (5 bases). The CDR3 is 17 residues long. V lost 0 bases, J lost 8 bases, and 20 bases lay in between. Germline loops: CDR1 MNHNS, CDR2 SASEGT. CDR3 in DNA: TGTGCCAGCAGTGAAGCGCCAGGTACAAGGGGATGGGATGAGCAGTTCTTC. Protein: CASSEAPGTRGWDEQFF.